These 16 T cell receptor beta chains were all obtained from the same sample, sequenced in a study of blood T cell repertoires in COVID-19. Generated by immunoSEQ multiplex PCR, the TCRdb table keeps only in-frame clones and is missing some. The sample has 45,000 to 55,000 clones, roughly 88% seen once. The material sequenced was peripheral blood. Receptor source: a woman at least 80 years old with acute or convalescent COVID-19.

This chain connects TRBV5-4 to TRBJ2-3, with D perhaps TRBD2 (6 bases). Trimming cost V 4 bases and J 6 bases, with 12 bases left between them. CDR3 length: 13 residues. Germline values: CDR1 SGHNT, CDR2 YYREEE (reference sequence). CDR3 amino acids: CASSPGGRDTQYF. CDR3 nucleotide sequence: TGTGCCAGCAGCCCCGGGGGTCGGGATACGCAGTATTTT.

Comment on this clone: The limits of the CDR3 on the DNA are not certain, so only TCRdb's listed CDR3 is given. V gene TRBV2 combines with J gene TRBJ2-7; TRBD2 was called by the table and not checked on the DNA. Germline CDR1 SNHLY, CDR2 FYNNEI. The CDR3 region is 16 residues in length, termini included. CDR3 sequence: CASSFFGSGSSYEQYF.

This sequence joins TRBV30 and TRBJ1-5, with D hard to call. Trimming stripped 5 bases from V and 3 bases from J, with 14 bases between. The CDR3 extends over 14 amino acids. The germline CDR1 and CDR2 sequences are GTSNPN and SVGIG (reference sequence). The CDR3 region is CAWGSSGNNQPQHF. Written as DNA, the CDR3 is TGTGCCTGGGGGTCCAGCGGCAACAATCAGCCCCAGCATTTT. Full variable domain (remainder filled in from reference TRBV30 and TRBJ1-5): SQTIHQWPATLVQPVGSPLSLECTVEGTSNPNLYWYRQAAGRGLQLLFYSVGIGQISSEVPQNLSASRPQDRQFILSSKKLLLSDSGFYLCAWGSSGNNQPQHFGDGTRLSIL.

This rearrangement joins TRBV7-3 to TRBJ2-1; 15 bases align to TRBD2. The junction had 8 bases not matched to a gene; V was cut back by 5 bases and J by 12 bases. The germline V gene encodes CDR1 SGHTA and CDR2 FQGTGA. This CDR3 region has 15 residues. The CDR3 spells CASSPGLAGGRGQFF. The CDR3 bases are TGTGCCAGCAGCCCGGGACTAGCGGGGGGTCGAGGGCAGTTCTTC.

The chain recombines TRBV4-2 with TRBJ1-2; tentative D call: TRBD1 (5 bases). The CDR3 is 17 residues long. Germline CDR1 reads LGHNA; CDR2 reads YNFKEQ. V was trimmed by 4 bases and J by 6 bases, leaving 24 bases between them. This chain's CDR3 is CASSLEGNRGREDGYTF. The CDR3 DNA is TGTGCCAGCAGCCTGGAAGGCAACCGGGGGAGGGAGGATGGCTACACCTTC.

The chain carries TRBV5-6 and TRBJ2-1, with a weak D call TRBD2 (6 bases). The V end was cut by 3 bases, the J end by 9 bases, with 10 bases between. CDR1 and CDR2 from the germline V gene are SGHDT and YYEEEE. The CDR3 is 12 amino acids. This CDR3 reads CASSWGEGEQFF. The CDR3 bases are TGTGCCAGCAGCTGGGGGGAAGGTGAGCAGTTCTTC.

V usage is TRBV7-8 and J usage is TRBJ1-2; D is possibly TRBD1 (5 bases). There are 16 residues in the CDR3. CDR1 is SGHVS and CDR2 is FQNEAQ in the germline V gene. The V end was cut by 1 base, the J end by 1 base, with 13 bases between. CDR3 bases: TGTGCCAGCAGCTTAGGACAGCTAACTTTTAACTATGGCTACACCTTC. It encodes CASSLGQLTFNYGYTF. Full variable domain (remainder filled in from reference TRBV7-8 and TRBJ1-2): GAGVSQSPRYKVAKRGQDVALRCDPISGHVSLFWYQQALGQGPEFLTYFQNEAQLDKSGLPSDRFFAERPEGSVSTLKIQRTQQEDSAVYLCASSLGQLTFNYGYTFGSGTRLTVV.

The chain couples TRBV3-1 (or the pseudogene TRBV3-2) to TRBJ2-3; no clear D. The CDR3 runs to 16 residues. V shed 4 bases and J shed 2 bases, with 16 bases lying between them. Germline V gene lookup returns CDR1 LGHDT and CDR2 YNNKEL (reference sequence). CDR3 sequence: CASSPTSLAPTDTQYF. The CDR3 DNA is TGTGCCAGCAGCCCAACATCATTGGCACCCACAGATACGCAGTATTTT.

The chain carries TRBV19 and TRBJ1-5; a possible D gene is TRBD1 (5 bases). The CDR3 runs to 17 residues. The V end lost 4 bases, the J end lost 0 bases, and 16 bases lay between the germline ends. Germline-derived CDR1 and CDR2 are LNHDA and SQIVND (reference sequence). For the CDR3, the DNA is TGTGCCAGTAGTAGATCTCGGGGGATTAGTAGCAATCAGCCCCAGCATTTT. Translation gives CASSRSRGISSNQPQHF.

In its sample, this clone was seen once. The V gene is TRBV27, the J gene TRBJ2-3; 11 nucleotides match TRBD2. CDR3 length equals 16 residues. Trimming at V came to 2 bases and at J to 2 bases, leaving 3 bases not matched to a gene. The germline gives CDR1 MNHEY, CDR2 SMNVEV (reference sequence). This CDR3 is CASSLRLAGNTDTQYF. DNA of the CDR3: TGTGCCAGCAGTTTACGACTAGCGGGGAACACAGATACGCAGTATTTT.

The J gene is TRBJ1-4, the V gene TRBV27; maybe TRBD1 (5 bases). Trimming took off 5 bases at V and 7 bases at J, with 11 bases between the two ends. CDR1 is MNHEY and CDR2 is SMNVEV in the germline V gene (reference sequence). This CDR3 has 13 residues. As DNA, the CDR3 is TGTGCCAGCAGTCAGAGACAGCCTGAAAAACTGTTTTTT. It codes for CASSQRQPEKLFF.

The CDR3 DNA follows: TGTGCCAGCAGCGCCACAGGGGGAGAGACCCAGTACTTC. Residues: CASSATGGETQYF. The gene calls are TRBV9 and TRBJ2-5, with TRBD1 identical over 8 bases. J lost 4 bases, V lost 3 bases, and 2 bases had no gene match. Germline V CDR1 and CDR2: SGDLS, YYNGEE. The CDR3 has 13 amino acids. Looking up the rest from reference TRBV9 and TRBJ2-5 gives the full variable domain: DSGVTQTPKHLITATGQRVTLRCSPRSGDLSVYWYQQSLDQGLQFLIQYYNGEERAKGNILERFSAQQFPDLHSELNLSSLELGDSALYFCASSATGGETQYFGPGTRLLVL.

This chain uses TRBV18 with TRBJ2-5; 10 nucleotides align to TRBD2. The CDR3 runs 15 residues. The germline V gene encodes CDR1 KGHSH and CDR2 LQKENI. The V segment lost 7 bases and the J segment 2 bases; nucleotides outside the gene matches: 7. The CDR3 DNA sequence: TGTGCCAGCTGCTCGCAGCGGGGGGGACAAGAGACCCAGTACTTC. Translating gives CASCSQRGGQETQYF.

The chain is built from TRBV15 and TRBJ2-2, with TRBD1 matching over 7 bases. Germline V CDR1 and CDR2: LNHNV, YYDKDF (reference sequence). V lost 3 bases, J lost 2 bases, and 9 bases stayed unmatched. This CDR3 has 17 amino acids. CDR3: CATSRMATGSNTGELFF. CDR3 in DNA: TGTGCCACCAGCAGGATGGCGACAGGGTCTAACACCGGGGAGCTGTTTTTT.

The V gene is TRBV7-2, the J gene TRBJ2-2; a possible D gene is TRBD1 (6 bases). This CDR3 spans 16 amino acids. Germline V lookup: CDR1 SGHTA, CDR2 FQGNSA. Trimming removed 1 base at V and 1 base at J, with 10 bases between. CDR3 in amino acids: CASSLVPGVNTGELFF. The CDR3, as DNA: TGTGCCAGCAGCTTAGTCCCAGGGGTGAACACCGGGGAGCTGTTTTTT.

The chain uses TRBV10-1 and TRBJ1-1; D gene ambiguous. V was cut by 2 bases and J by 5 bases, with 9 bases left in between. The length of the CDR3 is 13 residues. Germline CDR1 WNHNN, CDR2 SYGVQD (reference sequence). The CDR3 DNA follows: TGCGCCAGCAGTGAGAAACAGCGGACTGAAGCTTTCTTT. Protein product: CASSEKQRTEAFF.